The clone carrying this TCR beta chain was seen more than once but under ten times. The CDR3 runs to 15 residues. The V and J ends lost 4 bases and 3 bases respectively, with 16 bases between them. The V gene's germline CDR1 is MNHNY and CDR2 SVGAGI (reference sequence). Clones were read by immunoSEQ multiplex PCR, and TCRdb kept only the in-frame ones, dropping some. The profile shows hundreds of thousands of clones, 80% of them singletons. This sample is drawn from a study of blood T cell repertoires in COVID-19. Study overall: From the United States, Italy and Spain came samples of acute and convalescent COVID-19. PBMCs, B-cell-depleted T cells, or T cells were the source of the cDNA or gDNA that made up the material.

Input material: PBMCs or T cells enriched from blood (not recorded which). The sequence was obtained from a woman aged 40 to 50 with acute COVID-19. The V and J genes are TRBV6-6 and TRBJ2-7; D is perhaps TRBD1 (6 bases). The CDR3 protein is CASSSMTGGGYEQYF. The CDR3 DNA is TGTGCCAGCAGTTCCATGACAGGCGGAGGCTACGAGCAGTACTTC.